The source of this TCR beta chain is a study of cytomegalovirus exposure and HLA in healthy donors. The PCR used 60 Vbeta and 13 Jbeta primers. Generated by immunoSEQ multiplex PCR, the TCRdb table keeps only in-frame clones and is missing some. The profile shows some 140,000 clones, about 80% of them singletons. General study findings and limits: TCR sequences were mostly rare, though some public TCRs occurred in many donors. Rates of TCR association differed by HLA locus in a later analysis, with DRB1 highest and HLA-C lowest.

With respect to this clone: Its target is not known.

The V gene's germline CDR1 is SGDLS and CDR2 YYNGEE. Between the trimmed V and J ends, which lost 3 bases and 4 bases, there was a span of 5 bases. CDR3 length: 12 residues. What was sequenced was PBMCs. V and J are TRBV9 and TRBJ2-1; D not resolved. The receptor's source is a man aged 25 to 45 in good health and CMV-seropositive. This CDR3 reads CASSAPYNEQFF. DNA of the CDR3: TGTGCCAGCAGCGCCCCATACAATGAGCAGTTCTTC.